This T cell receptor (beta chain) derives from a study of blood T cell repertoires in COVID-19. Study background: The cDNA or gDNA used as material had been derived from T cells, B-cell-depleted T cells, or PBMCs.

This CDR3 region has 16 residues. CDR1 and CDR2 (germline): MNHEY, SVGAGI. The ends were cut back, 2 bases at V and 2 bases at J, with 12 bases in the middle. Original methodology: Estimation of nucleated cell counts was performed using reference gene primer amplification. The assay was immunoSEQ multiplex PCR, and TCRdb's table has in-frame clones only and misses some. Clone size and the V and J calls come from that table; the DNA yielded D and trimming. The sample holds under 250,000 clones, just over 85% seen once. The rearrangement uses TRBV6-5 and TRBJ2-2; perhaps TRBD1 as D (6 bases). The clonotype originates from a man aged 80 or over with acute or convalescent COVID-19. The sequenced sample was peripheral blood. In DNA, the CDR3 is TGTGCCAGCAGTTACCACTCAGGGGCCAACACCGGGGAGCTGTTTTTT. Translating gives CASSYHSGANTGELFF.